This TCR beta chain is drawn from a study of cytomegalovirus exposure and HLA in healthy donors (dated by TCRdb to the late 2010s). Regarding the complete study: In an earlier analysis of 550 to 750 of the donors, about 270 Gb of sequence data and 90 million to 120 million unique TCR beta sequences from about 180 million T cells were reported. An early release covering just under 650 HLA-typed donors comprised 250 to 350 gigabases of sequencing data and around 80 million unique TCR sequences. Of the 398 genotyped donors, 65% to 90% fell in the genetic ancestry cluster associated with self-reported Caucasian donors. The study aimed to test whether cataloging public T cell receptors could reveal signatures of past pathogen exposure. The study profiled the T cell repertoires of 500 to 800 subjects by immunosequencing and related them to cytomegalovirus serostatus. Along with the roughly 700-subject first cohort, a separate validation cohort of about 110 different subjects was used. High-throughput TCR immunosequencing, statistical association of individual TCRs with disease status, and machine learning were combined to predict cytomegalovirus infection status. A later analysis re-examined previously published TCR beta repertoires from more than 600 donors and added high-resolution HLA genotyping to investigate patterns of TCR occurrence. In the later analysis, no new phenotypic data were used to find candidate immune exposures; instead, reliance was placed on TCR beta sequences and their occurrence across donors. An earlier analysis of some 500 of the donors used high-throughput TCR beta sequencing to judge whether each TCR beta V gene segment behaved as functional or pseudogenic. Alongside the repertoire data, information on donor age, sex, ethnicity and CMV serostatus was compiled. A later genetic analysis took genome-wide SNP genotypes for about 55% of the 666 donors and used that subset as a discovery cohort. Every repertoire in the discovery cohort had been generated on one and the same sequencing platform. Class I and class II HLA loci were covered by the typing at four-digit resolution. The number of donors typed differed by locus, with about 629-640 for A, B, C, DRB1 and DQB1, roughly 520 for DQA1, some 570 for DPA1, and some 440 for DPB1. Because of strong linkage in the cohort, roughly five DR-DQ haplotypes were treated as single units for association and clustering. Across roughly 420 genotyped donors of the cohort, an average of roughly 250,000 unique TCR beta nucleotide sequences per donor were sequenced, and 15% to 20% of those sequences were non-productive.

Receptor libraries were prepared by the immunoSEQ multiplex PCR assay. For the multiplex PCR, a mixture combining 60 forward primers for TCR Vbeta segments and 13 reverse primers for TCR Jbeta segments was used. Amplification of the CDR3 region of rearranged TCR beta genes was performed with a multiplex PCR assay on genomic DNA. The amplified TCR beta libraries were sequenced on the Illumina HiSeq System as 87-base-pair reads. Processing in the source paper ran as follows. In a later analysis, about 80 million unique TCR beta chains were counted across the 500 to 850 repertoires, and roughly 9.9 million of these chains were shared by at least two donors. Raw reads were error-corrected and collapsed into unique sequences by a nearest-neighbor algorithm in which closely related sequences were merged to remove PCR and sequencing errors. V, D and J gene segments were assigned by aligning CDR3 sequences to IMGT reference sequences. For a sequence to be retained, a match of at least six nucleotides was required to both a V gene segment and a J gene segment. Rearrangements were classified as productive when the CDR3 lacked stop codons and remained in frame with V and J, and all other rearrangements were classified as non-productive. Following IMGT convention, CDR3 was defined as the stretch from the second conserved V-encoded cysteine to the conserved J-encoded phenylalanine. In an earlier analysis of around 540 of the donors, sequences lacking an unambiguous match to a single V gene segment were excluded. In an earlier analysis of approximately 560 of the donors, a V segment was called functional when productive rearrangements were above 56.7%, and segregating when the standard deviation between donors exceeded 5%. A statistical classification framework was built to diagnose cytomegalovirus status from the catalog of TCR beta chain sequences. In a later analysis, TCR nucleotide sequences were compared against IMGT/GENE-DB human TR gene sequences so that V and J genes could be assigned. A later analysis assigned CDR3 sequences and most-parsimonious VDJ recombination scenarios with the TCRdist pipeline. A later analysis defined each TCR beta chain by its CDR3 amino acid sequence plus V-gene family, and excluded reads lacking a unique V-gene family. As a way to deal with suspected cross-contamination and a sequencing artifact, a later analysis dropped 500 to 700 nucleotide sequences that were highly shared and had low generation probability. A later analysis calculated a clonal expansion index for each public chain from normalized within-repertoire ranks of inferred template counts. A later analysis computed generation probabilities with a VDJ recombination model fitted to out-of-frame rearrangements, and checked the results against IGoR. In a later analysis, TCR-TCR, TCR-HLA and TCR-CMV co-occurrence was scored with hypergeometric tests, and a repertoire-size bias correction was applied to TCR pairs. To estimate false discovery rates, a later analysis permuted the HLA or CMV assignments 20 times. In a later analysis, co-occurring TCRs were grouped using DBSCAN, with TCRdist sequence similarity added in when clustering inside HLA-allele-positive subsets. Co-occurrence clustering excluded repertoires with fewer than 30,000 or more than 120,000 public chains, plus five with anomalous nucleotide sharing. The table comes from immuneACCESS by way of TCRdb, which keeps in-frame sequences with V and J called. Part of the clones is missing from these tables; in studies checked, under half for an unresolved V gene and the rest for unknown reasons. The V and J calls and clone size come from that table; D and trimming were worked out from the DNA. The sample includes 150,000 to 200,000 clones, with 65% to 90% observed a single time. The ten largest clones capture over 2% of the sample.

Study-level results and caveats: When HLA alleles, especially DR and DQ, strongly co-occurred, TCR associations were difficult to assign to individual alleles. V-gene and J-gene trimming of TCR beta chains was associated with a missense DCLRE1C variant in a later genetic analysis, and the association was replicated in an independent cohort. While some public TCRs were present in many individuals, most TCR sequences turned up only very rarely across donors. Cytomegalovirus status was reported to be diagnosed by the classifier with high specificity and sensitivity in both the original and validation cohorts. Linkage disequilibrium might explain the correlated functional status among segregating V segments, but an unknown experimental factor could not be ruled out. Broadly in line with IMGT annotations, most TCR beta V segments showed up in productive rearrangements about 87% or about 30% of the time in an earlier analysis of about 500 of the donors. Because HLA typing was unavailable for some donors at each locus, only the typed subset was used in association tests. A later analysis associated around 16,000 TCR beta sequences with specific HLA alleles at a false discovery rate of 0.05. A later analysis found that HLA-associated TCR beta chains were more clonally expanded and had lower generation probabilities than equally common non-associated chains. The sequencing pipeline was judged likely to have produced a cluster of highly shared sequence variants as a technical artifact. In vitro tests confirmed that a few of the cytomegalovirus-associated TCR beta chains recognize cytomegalovirus antigens. A later analysis found that TCR association rates varied across HLA loci, with DRB1 alleles showing the most associated TCRs and HLA-C alleles the fewest. This cohort had only TCR beta chains sequenced, and the lack of alpha or paired-chain data limited which features could be detected. The only immune exposure information available for the cohort was CMV serostatus. Some IMGT-functional V segments, including TRBV6-2 and TRBV6-3, could not be distinguished by the 87-base-pair reads and were therefore excluded. The authors suggested that the approach could potentially be extended to other disease states and immunological phenotypes. The study listed 164 TCR beta chains as associated with cytomegalovirus. Because counts were too low, about 18 rarely observed V segments, including chromosome 9 orphons, were left out of the earlier analysis of some 600 of the donors. A later analysis found that most CMV-associated TCR beta chains appeared HLA-restricted, with HLA associations seemingly driven largely by CMV exposure. A further reported finding was that TCR beta sequences accurately predicted the HLA-A and HLA-B alleles for most subjects in the first cohort. In a later genetic analysis, fewer N-insertions in productive TCRs were reported among donors in an Asian-associated ancestry cluster than the approximately 630-donor mean. Presence/absence analyses assumed roughly uniform sequencing depth across donors, an assumption that may not hold. In a later analysis, several top co-occurrence clusters were reported to appear linked to parvovirus B19, influenza, CMV and Epstein-Barr virus.

CDR1 and CDR2 are drawn from the germline V gene (reference sequence): SEHNR, FQNEAQ. The CDR3 sequence holds 15 residues, the cysteine and phenylalanine included. Of all the DNA, just the CDR3 is kept, 45 bases in frame from base 1. Here V drops 5 bases and J drops 3 bases, and the junction holds 9 bases not matched to any gene. In total, more than 500 healthy bone marrow donors made up the cohort. All cohort members were sampled while nominally healthy, although unrecorded immune exposures were likely present. The donor was CMV seronegative and belonged to the group of 352 seronegative cohort members. Each donor provided a peripheral blood sample, and peripheral blood mononuclear cells were used for TCR beta sequencing. The Qiagen DNeasy Blood Extraction Kit was used to extract genomic DNA from the blood cell samples. This clone was recorded once. This clone's antigen is unknown. Nothing much larger sits one base from this clone, and base qualities are not available.

The sequenced material came from PBMCs. The receptor's source is a woman aged 45-65 years in good health and CMV-seronegative. The chain employs TRBV7-9 and TRBJ1-2, and TRBD1 aligns with 7 junction nucleotides. The CDR3: CASSRETGYHYGYTF. In nucleotide form, the sequence is TGTGCCAGCAGCCGCGAGACAGGGTATCACTATGGCTACACCTTC.